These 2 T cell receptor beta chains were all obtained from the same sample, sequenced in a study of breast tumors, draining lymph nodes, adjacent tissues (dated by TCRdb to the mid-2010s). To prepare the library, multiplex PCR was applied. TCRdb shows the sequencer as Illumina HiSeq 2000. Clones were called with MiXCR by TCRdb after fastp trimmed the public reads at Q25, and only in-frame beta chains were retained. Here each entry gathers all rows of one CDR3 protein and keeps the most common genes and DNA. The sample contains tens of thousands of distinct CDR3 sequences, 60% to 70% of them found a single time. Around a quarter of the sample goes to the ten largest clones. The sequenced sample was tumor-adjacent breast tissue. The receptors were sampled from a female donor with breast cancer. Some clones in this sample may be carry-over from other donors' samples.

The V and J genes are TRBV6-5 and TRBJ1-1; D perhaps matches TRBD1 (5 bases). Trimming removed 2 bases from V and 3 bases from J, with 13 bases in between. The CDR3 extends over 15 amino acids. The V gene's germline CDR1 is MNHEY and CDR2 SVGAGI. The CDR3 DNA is TGTGCCAGCAGTTACGCGGGCCAGGGTCACACTGAAGCTTTCTTT. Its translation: CASSYAGQGHTEAFF.

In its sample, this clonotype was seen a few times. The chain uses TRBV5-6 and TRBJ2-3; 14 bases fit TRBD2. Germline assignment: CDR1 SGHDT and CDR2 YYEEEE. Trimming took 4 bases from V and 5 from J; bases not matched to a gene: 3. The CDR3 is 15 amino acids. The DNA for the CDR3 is TGTGCCAGCAGCGCGGGACTAGCGGGAGTAGATACGCAGTATTTT. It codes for CASSAGLAGVDTQYF.